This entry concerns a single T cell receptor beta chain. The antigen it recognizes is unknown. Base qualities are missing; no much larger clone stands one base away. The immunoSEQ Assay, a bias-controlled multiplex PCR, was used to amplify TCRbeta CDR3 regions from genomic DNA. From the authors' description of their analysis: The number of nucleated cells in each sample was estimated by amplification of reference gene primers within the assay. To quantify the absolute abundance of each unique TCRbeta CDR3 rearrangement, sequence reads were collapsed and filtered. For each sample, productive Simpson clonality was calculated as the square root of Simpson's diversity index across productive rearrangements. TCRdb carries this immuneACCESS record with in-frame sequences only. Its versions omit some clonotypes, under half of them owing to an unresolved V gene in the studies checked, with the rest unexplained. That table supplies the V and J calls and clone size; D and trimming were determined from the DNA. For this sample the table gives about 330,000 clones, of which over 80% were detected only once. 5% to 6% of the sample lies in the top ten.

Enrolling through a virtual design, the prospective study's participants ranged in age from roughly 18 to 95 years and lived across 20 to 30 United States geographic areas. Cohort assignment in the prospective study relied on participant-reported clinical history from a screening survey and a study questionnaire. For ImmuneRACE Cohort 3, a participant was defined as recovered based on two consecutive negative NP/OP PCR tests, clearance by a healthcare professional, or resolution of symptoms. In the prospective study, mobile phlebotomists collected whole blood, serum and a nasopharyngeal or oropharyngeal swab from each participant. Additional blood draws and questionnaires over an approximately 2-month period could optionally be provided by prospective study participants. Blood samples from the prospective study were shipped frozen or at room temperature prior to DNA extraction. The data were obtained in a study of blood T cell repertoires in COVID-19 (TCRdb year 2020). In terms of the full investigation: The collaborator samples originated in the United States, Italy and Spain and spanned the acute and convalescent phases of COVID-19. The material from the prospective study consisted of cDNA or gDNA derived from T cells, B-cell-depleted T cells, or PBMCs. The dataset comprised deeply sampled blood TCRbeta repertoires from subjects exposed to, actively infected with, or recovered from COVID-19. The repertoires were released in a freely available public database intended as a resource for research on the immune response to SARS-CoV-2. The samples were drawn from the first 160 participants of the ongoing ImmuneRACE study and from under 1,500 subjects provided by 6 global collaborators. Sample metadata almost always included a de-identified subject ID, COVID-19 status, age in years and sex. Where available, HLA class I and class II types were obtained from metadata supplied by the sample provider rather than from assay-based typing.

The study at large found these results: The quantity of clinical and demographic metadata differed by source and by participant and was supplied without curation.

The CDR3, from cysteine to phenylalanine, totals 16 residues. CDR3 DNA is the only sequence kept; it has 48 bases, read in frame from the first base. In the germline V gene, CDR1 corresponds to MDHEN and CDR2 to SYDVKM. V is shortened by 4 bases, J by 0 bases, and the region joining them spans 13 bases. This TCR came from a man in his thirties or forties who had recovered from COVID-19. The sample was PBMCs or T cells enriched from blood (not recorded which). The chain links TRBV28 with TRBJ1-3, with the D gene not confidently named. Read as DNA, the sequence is TGTGCCAGCAGTTCGTCAGCGGGCAGCTCTGGAAACACCATATATTTT. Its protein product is CASSSSAGSSGNTIYF. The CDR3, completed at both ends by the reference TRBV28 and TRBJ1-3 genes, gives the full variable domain DVKVTQSSRYLVKRTGEKVFLECVQDMDHENMFWYRQDPGLGLRLIYFSYDVKMKEKGDIPEGYSVSREKKERFSLILESASTNQTSMYLCASSSSAGSSGNTIYFGEGSWLTVV.